The rows below give T cell receptor beta chains drawn from one sample of a study of blood T cell repertoires in COVID-19. TCRdb keeps only in-frame clones here, not all; method: immunoSEQ multiplex PCR. The repertoire consists of about 90,000 clones, with around 87% occurring once and the leading ten covering about a sixth. Sequencing was performed on peripheral blood. These receptors all stem from a human donor in a cohort sampled during active COVID-19. Both conserved end residues are part of each CDR3. A D gene is named only where the DNA matches it firmly. Clone sizes are given selectively: once, few, many, or a class where the clone is expanded.

j_call d_call cdr3_length clone_size v_call cdr3_aa cdr3_nt
TRBJ1-1 NA 11 NA TRBV20-1 CRAAQDTEAFF TGCAGAGCTGCCCAGGACACTGAAGCTTTCTTT
TRBJ1-3 NA 17 NA TRBV7-2 CASQTTGGTIQGNTIYF TGTGCCAGCCAAACTACCGGGGGGACTATCCAGGGAAACACCATATATTTT
TRBJ1-1 NA 16 NA TRBV18 CASSPSTTGMNTEAFF TGTGCCAGCTCACCATCAACGACAGGCATGAACACTGAAGCTTTCTTT
TRBJ1-2 NA 14 NA TRBV13 CASYKMGRGYGYTF TGTGCCAGCTACAAAATGGGGAGGGGTTATGGCTACACCTTC
TRBJ1-5 NA 14 NA TRBV5-1 CASSPEGSNQPQHF TGCGCCAGCAGCCCGGAGGGTTCCAATCAGCCCCAGCATTTT
TRBJ2-6 NA 17 NA TRBV5-1 CASSLVGGVAGANVLTF TGCGCCAGCAGCTTGGTCGGCGGGGTAGCTGGGGCCAACGTCCTGACTTTC
TRBJ1-2 TRBD1 16 NA TRBV9 CASSAGGGQGSYGYTF TGTGCCAGCAGCGCCGGTGGGGGACAGGGGTCCTATGGCTACACCTTC
TRBJ1-6 TRBD1 15 once TRBV11-1 CASSLMDRGDSPLHF TGTGCCAGCAGCTTAATGGACAGGGGGGATTCACCCCTCCACTTT
TRBJ2-7 NA 15 NA TRBV10-2 CASSESAGASYEQYF TGCGCCAGCAGTGAGTCGGCAGGGGCCTCCTACGAGCAGTACTTC
TRBJ2-7 NA 13 NA TRBV7-3 CASSLLGSDEQYF TGTGCCAGCAGCTTATTGGGCTCGGACGAGCAGTACTTC
TRBJ2-1 NA 12 NA TRBV3-1/TRBV3-2 CASSQGKLEQFF TGTGCCAGCAGCCAAGGCAAGCTCGAGCAGTTCTTC
TRBJ1-2 TRBD1 14 NA TRBV5-6 CASSLGQGFNGYTF TGTGCCAGCAGCTTGGGACAGGGCTTTAATGGCTACACCTTC
TRBJ2-7 TRBD2 15 NA TRBV9 CASSVGPGGAYEQYF TGTGCCAGCAGCGTGGGGCCCGGGGGGGCCTACGAGCAGTACTTC
TRBJ1-1 NA 14 NA TRBV7-3 CASSLDSRNTEAFF TGTGCCAGCAGCTTAGACAGTCGGAACACTGAAGCTTTCTTT
TRBJ1-1 NA 13 NA TRBV28 CASSYTGNTEAFF TGTGCCAGCAGTTACACAGGGAACACTGAAGCTTTCTTT
TRBJ2-2 NA 17 NA TRBV5-1 CASSLTKDILNTGELFF TGCGCCAGCAGCCTTACCAAGGACATCCTGAACACCGGGGAGCTGTTTTTT
TRBJ1-1 NA 14 NA TRBV19 CAVGRGRGSAEAFF TGTGCCGTCGGAAGGGGCAGGGGATCCGCTGAAGCTTTCTTT
TRBJ2-1 TRBD2 15 NA TRBV6-5 CASSHGLAGGNEQFF TGTGCCAGCAGTCACGGACTAGCGGGGGGCAATGAGCAGTTCTTC
TRBJ2-1 TRBD1 16 NA TRBV4-1 CASSLRGDRAVGEQFF TGCGCCAGCAGCCTGCGTGGGGACAGGGCCGTCGGGGAGCAGTTCTTC
TRBJ1-5 TRBD1 15 NA TRBV28 CASRLPGGSWQPQHF TGTGCCAGCAGACTTCCAGGGGGGAGTTGGCAGCCCCAGCATTTT
TRBJ1-1 NA 13 NA TRBV9 CASSVTLNTEAFF TGTGCCAGCAGCGTGACACTGAACACTGAAGCTTTCTTT
TRBJ1-6 NA 15 NA TRBV27 CASSPLSQGYSPLHF TGTGCCAGCAGCCCCTTATCGCAGGGTTATTCACCCCTCCACTTT
TRBJ1-5 NA 15 NA TRBV6-6 CASSLRVGSHQPQHF TGTGCCAGCAGCCTTCGAGTGGGCAGCCATCAGCCCCAGCATTTT
TRBJ2-5 TRBD1 12 once TRBV10-3 CATGTDSGTQYF TGTGCCACCGGGACAGACTCGGGCACCCAGTACTTC
TRBJ2-7 NA 14 NA TRBV7-9 CASSTRQDSYEQYF TGTGCCAGCAGCACTAGACAGGATTCCTACGAGCAGTACTTC
TRBJ1-6 TRBD1 16 NA TRBV25-1 CASSETGGSYNSPLHF TGTGCCAGCAGTGAAACAGGGGGGTCCTATAATTCACCCCTCCACTTT
TRBJ2-5 TRBD2 18 NA TRBV4-2 CASSQGRSSGGNQETQYF TGTGCCAGCAGCCAAGGAAGGAGTAGCGGGGGGAATCAAGAGACCCAGTACTTC
TRBJ2-5 TRBD2 17 NA TRBV7-3 CASSPQGLAGGIGTQYF TGTGCCAGCAGCCCCCAGGGACTAGCGGGGGGGATTGGGACCCAGTACTTC
TRBJ2-1 TRBD1 15 NA TRBV7-3 CASSQGQGAYNEQFF TGTGCCAGCAGCCAAGGACAGGGGGCCTACAATGAGCAGTTCTTC
TRBJ1-5 NA 12 NA TRBV7-9 CAAGASNQPQHF TGTGCCGCGGGGGCCAGCAATCAGCCCCAGCATTTT
TRBJ1-2 TRBD1 13 NA TRBV7-3 CASSPGTEKGQAF TGTGCCAGCAGCCCCGGGACAGAAAAAGGCCAGGCCTTC
TRBJ2-7 NA 14 NA TRBV18 CASSPASNSYEQYF TGTGCCAGCTCACCAGCGTCTAACTCCTACGAGCAGTACTTC
TRBJ2-3 NA 12 NA TRBV19 CASSTLADTQYF TGTGCCAGTAGTACCCTAGCAGATACGCAGTATTTT
TRBJ1-6 NA 15 NA TRBV30 CASRTTSSYNSPLHF TGTGCCTCCCGGACAACGAGCTCCTATAATTCACCCCTCCACTTT
TRBJ2-7 NA 11 NA TRBV14 CASSQSGTTDF TGTGCCAGCAGCCAAAGCGGCACTACCGACTTC
TRBJ2-3 NA 13 NA TRBV27 CASKAFVADTQYF TGTGCCAGCAAAGCGTTTGTTGCAGATACGCAGTATTTT
TRBJ2-1 NA 19 NA TRBV21-1 CASSSPWGQGILTYNEQFF NA